This T cell receptor beta chain comes out of a study of blood T cell repertoires in COVID-19. For the study at large: The origin of the acute and convalescent COVID-19 samples was the United States, Italy and Spain. PBMCs, B-cell-depleted T cells, or T cells were the source of the cDNA or gDNA that made up the material.

This clone was picked up one time. In the authors' methods: Reference gene primers were amplified, and this amplification served to estimate nucleated cell counts. Measured with immunoSEQ multiplex PCR; TCRdb has only the in-frame clones, and not every one. The V and J calls and clone size come from that table; D and trimming were worked out from the DNA. The sample shows 250,000 to 350,000 clones, approximately 86% of them seen only once. The V segment lost 1 base and the J segment 5 bases; nucleotides outside the gene matches: 6. Germline V lookup: CDR1 LGHDT, CDR2 YNNKEL (reference sequence). The CDR3 has 16 residues.

The J gene is TRBJ1-4, the V gene TRBV3-1 (or the pseudogene TRBV3-2); the match to TRBD1 covers 8 bases. The source is a woman in her twenties or thirties who had recovered from COVID-19. Material: peripheral blood. The CDR3 region is CASSQVGQGGNEKLFF. The DNA of the CDR3 is TGTGCCAGCAGCCAAGTAGGACAGGGCGGGAATGAAAAACTGTTTTTT.